These T cell receptor beta chains were read from a single sample in a study of shared clonotypes between healthy human individuals. Clones were sequenced by immunoSEQ multiplex PCR, and TCRdb holds only the in-frame ones, with some missing. In the table there are about 2.4 million clones, just over 90% of which are singletons. Sequenced sample: naive CD4+ T cells sorted from blood. The source of these receptors is a man younger than 35 in good health. The CDR3 runs from the conserved cysteine through the conserved F or W. Each record gives: clone size, D gene, J gene, V gene, CDR3 DNA, CDR3 protein. A D gene is named only where the DNA matches it firmly. Some rows mark clone size as missing; the rest say once, few, many or name a class of expanded clone.

- TRBD1 TRBJ1-1 TRBV5-1 TGCGCCAGCAGCTGGGGACAGAATTTGAACACTGAAGCTTTCTTT CASSWGQNLNTEAFF
- TRBD1 TRBJ2-7 TRBV28 TGTGCCAGCAGTTTGCCCCAGGGGGCGCGGGACGAGCAGTACTTC CASSLPQGARDEQYF
- - TRBJ2-3 TRBV27 TGTGCCAGCAGTTTTCTTAGCACAGATACGCAGTATTTT CASSFLSTDTQYF
- TRBD2 TRBJ2-1 TRBV19 TGTGCCAGTAGTATATGGACTAGCGGGAGGAATGAGCAGTTCTTC CASSIWTSGRNEQFF
- - TRBJ1-4 TRBV6-5 TGTGCCAGCAGTTCCACTCGAACTAATGAAAAACTGTTTTTT CASSSTRTNEKLFF
once TRBD1 TRBJ2-4 TRBV19 TGTGCCAGTAGTCTTGAGACAGGGGGCTCCGATTTAGCCAAAAACATTCAGTACTTC CASSLETGGSDLAKNIQYF
- TRBD1 TRBJ2-1 TRBV5-1 TGCGCCAGCAGCCCGGGACAGGGGGGTCAAAATGAGCAGTTCTTC CASSPGQGGQNEQFF
- TRBD1 TRBJ1-6 TRBV19 TGTGCCAGTACCCAAGGGCGACAGGGCTCAAGTAATTCACCCCTCCACTTT CASTQGRQGSSNSPLHF
few - TRBJ1-2 TRBV28 TGTGCCAGCAGGCGGACAGTCTATGGCTACACCTTC CASRRTVYGYTF
- - TRBJ2-5 TRBV5-6 TGTGCCAGCAGCTTGATCGGGAACCAAGAGACCCAGTACTTC CASSLIGNQETQYF